This T cell receptor (beta chain) was profiled in a study of blood T cell repertoires in COVID-19. Turning to the study itself: Whether acute or convalescent, the COVID-19 samples came from the United States, Italy and Spain.

This clone was picked up one time. An end of the junction differs from the germline gene, which may be a read error. Study processing details: By means of reference gene primer amplification, nucleated cell counts were estimated. Method: immunoSEQ multiplex PCR; TCRdb's copy keeps in-frame clones and lacks some. V, J and clone size derive from that table, while D and trimming were established from the DNA sequence. The sample includes about 49,000 clones, around 81% of them seen just once. Per germline, CDR1 KGHSH and CDR2 LQKENI. The CDR3 totals 14 residues. This receptor was identified in a woman older than 75 with COVID-19, enrolled during active disease. Sequencing was carried out using peripheral blood. V and J are TRBV18 and TRBJ2-1, with 8 bases matching TRBD2. The CDR3 spells CASPQTLTGGPSLF. The CDR3 bases are TGTGCCAGCCCGCAAACTCTAACGGGAGGGCCGAGCCTCTTC.